Shown below are 30 T cell receptor beta chains from a single sample sequenced in a study of blood T cell repertoires in COVID-19. The method was immunoSEQ multiplex PCR; TCRdb's version includes in-frame clones alone and lacks a portion of them. The repertoire holds 200,000 to 300,000 clones, with about 87% as singletons. The sample taken for sequencing was peripheral blood. Every receptor here comes from a woman aged 45-59 years with acute or convalescent COVID-19.

The V call is TRBV27, the J call TRBJ2-1; 13 nucleotides agree with TRBD2. Unmatched junction bases numbered 5, after V lost 5 bases and J lost 4 bases. CDR3 length equals 16 residues. Germline V gives CDR1 MNHEY, CDR2 SMNVEV (reference sequence). The CDR3 reads CASSQMTSGGYNEQFF. CDR3 bases: TGTGCCAGCAGTCAGATGACTAGCGGGGGGTACAATGAGCAGTTCTTC.

The CDR3 reads CASSGTDAYEQYF. CDR3 nucleotide sequence: TGTGCCAGTTCCGGGACAGACGCCTACGAGCAGTACTTC. The chain recombines TRBV12-3 or TRBV12-4 with TRBJ2-7; 7 bases align to TRBD1. The CDR3 length is 13 residues. Unmatched junction bases numbered 7, after V lost 9 bases and J lost 2 bases.

The genes are TRBV2 and TRBJ2-7, with 10 bases that match TRBD2. V lost 6 bases, J lost 6 bases, and 5 bases stayed unmatched. The CDR3 loop spans 13 amino acids. Per germline, CDR1 SNHLY and CDR2 FYNNEI. The CDR3 region is CASRGLAGAEQYF. In DNA, the CDR3 is TGTGCCAGCAGGGGGCTAGCGGGAGCCGAGCAGTACTTC.

This sequence joins TRBV25-1 and TRBJ2-7; the D gene is possibly TRBD2 (5 bases). Per germline, CDR1 MGHDK and CDR2 SYGVNS. This CDR3 has 14 amino acids. V was pared by 2 bases and J by 5 bases, with 13 bases between. The CDR3 coding sequence is TGTGCCAGCAGTGAAACGGAGTTACTAGACGAGCAGTACTTC. Its translation: CASSETELLDEQYF.

The chain is built from TRBV28 and TRBJ1-5; D might be TRBD1 (6 bases). V was trimmed by 6 bases and J by 7 bases, leaving 13 bases between them. Germline CDR1 reads MDHEN; CDR2 reads SYDVKM. The CDR3 covers 13 residues. The CDR3 DNA is TGTGCCAGCAGGACAGGCGTAAAGCAGCCCCAGCATTTT. It encodes CASRTGVKQPQHF.

The V gene is TRBV7-9, the J gene TRBJ2-1; 11 bases map to TRBD2. From germline, CDR1 is SEHNR and CDR2 FQNEAQ (reference sequence). Unmatched junction bases numbered 12, after V lost 6 bases and J lost 2 bases. This CDR3 has 18 amino acids. CDR3 sequence (DNA): TGTGCCAGCAGTACGGGACTAGCGGAAAACCGGGCCTACAATGAGCAGTTCTTC. It yields the protein CASSTGLAENRAYNEQFF.

This chain connects TRBV11-2 to TRBJ1-2; D unclear. CDR3 length: 16 amino acids. V shed 3 bases and J shed 6 bases, with 20 bases lying between them. Germline V gives CDR1 SGHAT, CDR2 FQNNGV. The CDR3 region is CASSFDASGFEDGYTF. The CDR3 region has the DNA TGTGCCAGCAGCTTCGATGCCTCTGGGTTCGAGGATGGCTACACCTTC.

This clone was picked up one time. The chain links TRBV9 to TRBJ1-2, with D perhaps TRBD1 (6 bases). This CDR3 region has 15 residues. Germline CDR1 reads SGDLS; CDR2 reads YYNGEE. The V gene lost 0 bases and the J gene lost 5 bases, with 14 bases spanning the gap. In DNA form, the CDR3 reads TGTGCCAGCAGCGTAGGTGCGGACAGCATTTATGGCTACACCTTC. Amino acid sequence: CASSVGADSIYGYTF.

The rearrangement uses TRBV7-8 and TRBJ2-2; TRBD2 agrees at 8 bases. This CDR3 has 15 residues. J gave up 0 bases and V 6 bases, and 3 bases lay outside the gene matches. Germline V gives CDR1 SGHVS, CDR2 FQNEAQ. CDR3 residues: CASRTGGANTGELFF. CDR3 in DNA: TGTGCCAGCAGAACCGGGGGGGCGAACACCGGGGAGCTGTTTTTT. The full variable domain, in which reference TRBV7-8 and TRBJ2-2 provide the parts outside the CDR3, is GAGVSQSPRYKVAKRGQDVALRCDPISGHVSLFWYQQALGQGPEFLTYFQNEAQLDKSGLPSDRFFAERPEGSVSTLKIQRTQQEDSAVYLCASRTGGANTGELFFGEGSRLTVL.

The rearrangement uses TRBV27 and TRBJ2-3; 13 bases line up with TRBD2. With 6 bases clipped from V and 3 bases from J, the junction kept 6 bases outside the gene matches. The CDR3 runs 16 residues. Germline V gene sequence: CDR1 MNHEY, CDR2 SMNVEV (reference sequence). In DNA, the CDR3 is TGTGCCAGCAGACACGTACTAGCGGGAGGGACAGATACGCAGTATTTT. It specifies CASRHVLAGGTDTQYF.

The V gene is TRBV9, the J gene TRBJ2-7; 10 bases match TRBD1. Germline CDR1 SGDLS, CDR2 YYNGEE. V shed 3 bases, J shed 6 bases, and the junction held 9 bases outside the gene matches. The CDR3 is 15 amino acids. The CDR3 loop reads CASSASPGQGTEQYF. The CDR3 nucleotides read TGTGCCAGCAGCGCAAGCCCGGGACAGGGGACCGAGCAGTACTTC.

V and J are TRBV18 and TRBJ2-3, with 7 bases lining up with TRBD2. V lost 3 bases and J lost 1; bases outside the gene matches: 1. Looked up from germline, CDR1 is KGHSH and CDR2 is LQKENI. The CDR3 loop spans 14 amino acids. The CDR3 is CASSPLAGTDTQYF. DNA for the CDR3: TGTGCCAGCTCACCGCTAGCGGGCACAGATACGCAGTATTTT.

This chain connects TRBV12-3 or TRBV12-4 to TRBJ1-1; unclear D gene. The CDR3 extends over 13 amino acids. Trimming removed 6 bases from V and 2 bases from J, with 10 bases in between. The CDR3 loop reads CASSLNRNTEAFF. The CDR3 nucleotides read TGTGCCAGCAGCCTAAACAGAAACACTGAAGCTTTCTTT.

This chain connects TRBV7-2 to TRBJ1-1; D call uncertain. V shed 3 bases and J shed 4 bases, with 15 bases lying between them. The CDR3 is 15 amino acids. CDR1 SGHTA and CDR2 FQGNSA come from the germline V gene. CDR3 DNA: TGTGCCAGCAGCTTCCTCGGGTATCGCGGCACTGAAGCTTTCTTT. Residues: CASSFLGYRGTEAFF.

The sample holds one count of this clone. V usage is TRBV24-1 and J usage is TRBJ2-7; the match to TRBD1 covers 9 bases. The ends lost 12 bases at V and 6 bases at J; junction bases unmatched: 8. This CDR3 is built from 12 residues. Germline assignment: CDR1 KGHDR and CDR2 SFDVKD. The CDR3 protein is CAPRTGEIEQYF. CDR3 coding DNA: TGTGCCCCACGGACAGGGGAGATCGAGCAGTACTTC.

The chain couples TRBV5-1 to TRBJ2-7; 8 nucleotides line up with TRBD1. Germline V lookup: CDR1 SGHRS, CDR2 YFSETQ. The length of the CDR3 is 13 residues. The ends lost 3 bases at V and 2 bases at J; junction bases unmatched: 1. The CDR3 bases are TGCGCCAGCAGCTCGGACAGGGCCTACGAGCAGTACTTC. It translates to CASSSDRAYEQYF.

The gene calls are TRBV27 and TRBJ1-5; TRBD1 matches at 9 bases. The junction had 8 bases not matched to a gene; V was cut back by 7 bases and J by 4 bases. CDR1 and CDR2 (germline): MNHEY, SMNVEV (reference sequence). The CDR3 consists of 15 residues. The CDR3 DNA follows: TGTGCCAGCACCCCCCTAGGGACAGGGAATCAGCCCCAGCATTTT. Translating it yields CASTPLGTGNQPQHF.

This sequence joins TRBV5-1 and TRBJ1-2, with 9 positions matching TRBD1. The trim removed 4 bases at V and 6 bases at J, leaving 7 bases unmatched. This CDR3 has 14 residues. CDR1 SGHRS and CDR2 YFSETQ come from the germline V gene. CDR3 DNA: TGCGCCAGCAGCGAGGCAACAGGGGGCCATGGCTACACCTTC. Translation: CASSEATGGHGYTF.

The chain links TRBV6-1 to TRBJ1-5; tentatively, D is TRBD1 (5 bases). Per germline, CDR1 MNHNS and CDR2 SASEGT. Trimming pared 2 bases from V and 4 bases from J, leaving 12 bases between. The CDR3 totals 15 residues. The CDR3 DNA follows: TGTGCCAGCAGTGAATCTTTAGGGGAAAATCAGCCCCAGCATTTT. It is translated as CASSESLGENQPQHF.

The V gene is TRBV28, the J gene TRBJ2-2; 8 bases map to TRBD2. The germline CDR1 and CDR2 sequences are MDHEN and SYDVKM. The CDR3 is 16 residues long. V shed 3 bases, J shed 0 bases, and the junction held 3 bases outside the gene matches. Here the CDR3 DNA reads TGTGCCAGCAGTTTGGGACTAGACGCGAACACCGGGGAGCTGTTTTTT. This gives the protein CASSLGLDANTGELFF.

This sequence joins TRBV28 and TRBJ1-1; 7 nucleotides match TRBD1. This CDR3 spans 14 amino acids. Germline V gene sequence: CDR1 MDHEN, CDR2 SYDVKM. Losses at the gene ends were 5 bases for V and 4 bases for J; bases not matched to a gene: 7. The CDR3 loop is CASSADRAATEAFF. The DNA of the CDR3 is TGTGCCAGCAGTGCCGACAGGGCGGCCACTGAAGCTTTCTTT.

Details on this clone: This sample also contains other DNA sequences that code for the same CDR3. The chain combines TRBV7-3 with TRBJ2-2; D unclear. Trimming cost V 1 base and J 0 bases, with 9 bases left between them. The CDR3 extends over 16 amino acids. Germline-derived CDR1 and CDR2 are SGHTA and FQGTGA. CDR3: CASSLNSGTNTGELFF. The CDR3 DNA sequence: TGTGCCAGCAGCTTAAATTCAGGCACGAACACCGGGGAGCTGTTTTTT.

The chain links TRBV10-3 to TRBJ1-2; maybe TRBD1 (5 bases). Germline CDR1 is ENHRY and CDR2 is SYGVKD. The CDR3 consists of 12 residues. Trimming took 7 bases from V and 6 from J, leaving 12 bases between them. CDR3 loop: CAITRGEDGYTF. CDR3 DNA: TGTGCCATCACTAGGGGTGAGGATGGCTACACCTTC.

The chain combines TRBV5-5 with TRBJ1-2; 9 bases match TRBD1. The ends lost 0 bases at V and 4 bases at J; junction bases unmatched: 4. Looked up from germline, CDR1 is SGHKS and CDR2 is YYEKEE (reference sequence). This CDR3 has 15 amino acids. The CDR3 sequence is CASSLGRTGAYGYTF. In DNA, the CDR3 is TGTGCCAGCAGCTTGGGGCGGACAGGGGCCTATGGCTACACCTTC.

This chain uses TRBV5-4 with TRBJ1-1; 7 bases line up with TRBD1. CDR1 SGHNT and CDR2 YYREEE come from the germline V gene (reference sequence). V dropped 4 bases and J dropped 2; count of bases not matched to a gene: 8. The CDR3 contains 15 residues. This CDR3 is CASSIRQGSNTEAFF. The CDR3 DNA is TGTGCCAGCAGCATAAGACAGGGATCAAACACTGAAGCTTTCTTT. Variable domain in full (rest from reference TRBV5-4 and TRBJ1-1): ETGVTQSPTHLIKTRGQQVTLRCSSQSGHNTVSWYQQALGQGPQFIFQYYREEENGRGNFPPRFSGLQFPNYSSELNVNALELDDSALYLCASSIRQGSNTEAFFGQGTRLTVV.

The gene calls are TRBV12-3 or TRBV12-4 and TRBJ2-7; D is perhaps TRBD1 (5 bases). Between the trimmed V and J ends, which lost 2 bases and 6 bases, there was a span of 11 bases. The CDR3 runs to 13 residues. The chain's CDR3 is CASSLSRGFEQYF. The DNA of the CDR3 is TGTGCCAGCAGTTTAAGTAGGGGCTTCGAGCAGTACTTC.

In its sample, this clone was seen a few times. The chain is built from TRBV21-1 and TRBJ2-7; no check of the table's D call, TRBD1, against the DNA was made. TRBV21-1 is tagged as a pseudogene. This CDR3 has 15 amino acids. The CDR3 is CASSKGSQGSYEQYF. For the CDR3, the DNA is TGTGCCAGCAGCAAAGGTTCTCAGGGCTCCTACGAGCAGTACTTC.

The count of this clone is one. The V call is TRBV5-5, the J call TRBJ1-2; D not certain. The germline CDR1 and CDR2 sequences are SGHKS and YYEKEE (reference sequence). V was clipped by 2 bases and J by 4 bases, with 6 bases between them. This CDR3 comprises 12 residues. CDR3 in DNA: TGTGCCAGCAGCTTAAGGAGCTATGGCTACACCTTC. Translation gives CASSLRSYGYTF.

This clone was seen only a few times. The chain links TRBV19 to TRBJ2-1; 12 nucleotides line up with TRBD2. This CDR3 comprises 16 residues. V lost 3 bases and J lost 9; bases outside the gene matches: 9. Germline CDR1 LNHDA, CDR2 SQIVND (reference sequence). The CDR3 DNA is TGTGCCAGTAGTATCCCCCTAGCGGGAGGGCCCGGTGAGCAGTTCTTC. Amino acids: CASSIPLAGGPGEQFF.

This chain uses TRBV7-3 with TRBJ2-1; 9 nucleotides agree with TRBD2. The CDR3 contains 15 residues. J was trimmed by 4 bases and V by 2 bases; bases with no gene match: 3. CDR1 and CDR2 (germline): SGHTA, FQGTGA. This CDR3 reads CASSLQAGGYNEQFF. CDR3 sequence (DNA): TGTGCCAGCAGCTTACAGGCGGGAGGGTACAATGAGCAGTTCTTC. The whole variable domain, filled in from reference TRBV7-3 and TRBJ2-1, reads GAGVSQTPSNKVTEKGKYVELRCDPISGHTALYWYRQSLGQGPEFLIYFQGTGAADDSGLPNDRFFAVRPEGSVSTLKIQRTERGDSAVYLCASSLQAGGYNEQFFGPGTRLTVL.